This T cell receptor (beta chain) was retrieved from a study of blood T cell repertoires in COVID-19 (dated by TCRdb to the early 2020s). Context from the whole study: Samples from collaborators originated in the United States, Italy and Spain and spanned both the acute and convalescent phases of COVID-19. The prospective study material was composed of cDNA or gDNA derived from T cells, B-cell-depleted T cells, or PBMCs. Subjects who had been exposed to COVID-19, were actively infected with it, or had recovered from it provided the deeply sampled blood TCRbeta repertoires that made up the dataset. The repertoires were made available in a free public database intended to serve as a resource for research on the immune response to SARS-CoV-2. The samples were drawn from two sources: the first 160 participants of the ongoing ImmuneRACE study, and 1,254 subjects contributed by 6 global collaborators. Nearly every sample came with metadata listing a de-identified subject ID, COVID-19 status, age in years and sex. HLA class I and class II types, where available, came from metadata supplied by the sample provider rather than from assay-based typing.

Points the paper makes about the study in general: Clinical and demographic metadata were provided uncurated, with the amount varying by source and participant.

Notes on this clone: There is no known antigen for this receptor. Per-base quality was not reported, and no clone a single base away is much larger than it.

Participants in the prospective study were aged about 18 to 95 years, lived in 24 United States geographic areas, and enrolled through a virtual design. In the prospective study, participants were assigned to cohorts based on the clinical history participants reported in a screening survey and a study questionnaire. ImmuneRACE Cohort 3 recovered participants were defined by two consecutive negative NP/OP PCR tests, healthcare professional clearance, or symptom resolution. In the prospective study, whole blood, serum and a nasopharyngeal or oropharyngeal swab were collected from each participant by mobile phlebotomists. Over a roughly two-month period, participants in the prospective study had the option of providing additional blood draws and questionnaires. Blood samples from the prospective study were shipped frozen or at room temperature prior to DNA extraction. According to the germline V gene, CDR1 reads MDHEN and CDR2 reads SYDVKM. The cysteine opens and the phenylalanine closes a CDR3 of 16 amino acids. Only CDR3 DNA remains: 48 bases, in frame from the first base. Trimming removed 2 bases from V and 4 bases from J; the gene matches leave 3 bases unexplained.

TCRbeta CDR3 regions were amplified from genomic DNA by means of the immunoSEQ Assay, a bias-controlled multiplex PCR. In the authors' own workflow: The number of nucleated cells in each sample was estimated from the amplification of reference gene primers within the assay. To quantify the absolute abundance of each unique TCRbeta CDR3 rearrangement, sequence reads were collapsed and filtered. For each sample, productive Simpson clonality was calculated as the square root of Simpson's diversity index across productive rearrangements. Drawn from immuneACCESS, this table holds only the in-frame rearrangements with V and J called that TCRdb kept. Clones are partly lost; checked studies trace under half to an unresolved V gene and leave the rest unexplained. D and trimming were read from the DNA, whereas the V and J calls and clone size are those reported in that table. Here the sample has approximately 440,000 clones; about nine tenths occur a single time. The top ten hold around 0.7% of the sample.

Source material: PBMCs or T cells enriched from blood (not recorded which). The clonotype was recovered from a woman aged 18 to 35 who had recovered from COVID-19. Recombination linked TRBV28 to TRBJ2-2, with 11 bases matching TRBD1. The nucleotides are TGTGCCAGCAGTTTAGGACAGGGGGCGACCACCGGGGAGCTGTTTTTT. Translated, it gives CASSLGQGATTGELFF.